This record looks at one T cell receptor beta chain sequence and its context. J lost 8 bases, V lost 6 bases, and 18 bases had no gene match. In germline, CDR1 is SNHLY, CDR2 FYNNEI. The CDR3 loop spans 16 amino acids. The data derive from a study of technical replicates of blood from several donors. Clones were sequenced by immunoSEQ multiplex PCR, and TCRdb holds only the in-frame ones, with some missing. There are just under 100,000 clones in the sample; approximately 95% occur only once, and around 0.21% lies in the top ten. The clonotype comes from a human donor in good health. Sequencing used T cells isolated from PBMCs. J is TRBJ1-2 and V is TRBV2, with TRBD1 matching 7 bases. CDR3 residues: CASRYPDRVSLRGYTF. The CDR3 DNA reads as TGTGCCAGCAGGTATCCAGACAGGGTCTCCCTTAGGGGCTACACCTTC.